This TCR beta chain was recorded in a study of regulatory T cells in long-lasting Graves disease (dated by TCRdb to the early 2020s). Broadly, across the study: In the newly diagnosed Graves' disease group, patients had been taking antithyroid drugs for less than 3 months. This study used TCR sequencing and RNA sequencing of peripheral blood to compare persistent Graves' disease patients against newly diagnosed Graves' disease patients. The study took place in China and was registered as a clinical trial. TCR sequencing covered some 13 persistent and 20 or so newly diagnosed Graves' disease patients, around 35 samples in total.

The protocol used for the library was multiplex PCR. The sample was run on an Illumina HiSeq 4000. iRepertoire HTBI primers and Arm-PCR amplification of CDR3 regions were used to construct TCR beta libraries. Gel purification was performed on PCR products prior to sequencing. The paper's processing steps were these. Gene usage analysis of CDR3 amino acid clonotypes relied on the roughly 60 TRBV and over 13 TRBJ segments identified across samples. Filtered high-quality paired reads were merged into contigs using COPE and FqMerger. Contigs were aligned with BLAST to IMGT TRBV, TRBD and TRBJ reference genes, and CDR3 was defined per IMGT. Highly expanded clones were defined as clonotypes with a frequency above 0.1%. Shannon entropy was used to measure repertoire diversity, and the Gini coefficient was used to measure V-J evenness. A clonotype was considered public if more than one individual shared it. Using fastp trimming at Q25 and MiXCR clonotype assembly, TCRdb reanalyzed the public sequencing data and kept in-frame beta chains. Rows merge per CDR3 protein into single entries with the most common DNA and genes. TCRdb assigned the V and J calls; the authors' analysis was not used. The sample data list hundreds of thousands of distinct CDR3 sequences, and 15% to 20% of these were observed just once. The ten largest make up about 25% of the sample.

Note on this clonotype: The antigen it recognizes is unknown. Base qualities are not at hand, and no much larger clone is one base apart.

What the work shows at the level of the full study, not this receptor alone: The authors noted that the small sample size was a limitation that may lower accuracy. Compared with newly diagnosed patients, patients with persistent Graves' disease had lower TCR Shannon entropy and fewer highly expanded clones, which suggests clonal expansion. Only the TCR beta chain was sequenced and analyzed. More public clonotypes were shared among persistent patients (2,741) than among newly diagnosed patients (approximately 1,000). The study examined only peripheral blood because the primary lesion, thyroid tissue, could not be accessed. Preferential use of TRBV28, TRBJ1-2 and TRBJ2-5 was observed in persistent disease, whereas TRBV20-1 and TRBJ2-1 were favored in newly diagnosed disease.

The germline V gene yields SGHRS for CDR1 and YFSETQ for CDR2. The CDR3, cysteine through phenylalanine, is 13 amino acids long. CDR3 DNA only is kept here, 39 bases in frame from base 1. V is cut by 4 bases and J by 1 base, and the space between the germline ends is 9 bases. The time point label, as the study defines it: newly diagnosed GD, antithyroid drugs for less than 3 months. For both TCR sequencing and RNA sequencing, RNA was extracted from PBMCs using TRIzol. The diagnosis of Graves' disease followed American Thyroid Association guidelines. The patients came from an endocrinology department in Xi'an, China. From each patient, roughly 9 milliliters of peripheral blood was collected into an EDTA anticoagulant tube. Ficoll Paque Plus density gradient separation was used to isolate PBMCs, and no further T cell sorting was performed. RNA quality was checked with an Agilent 2100 Bioanalyzer and agarose gel, and concentration with a NanoDrop 2000.

The data also belong to a second study, concerning T cells in Graves' hyperthyroidism and ophthalmopathy. Per that second paper: Graves' hyperthyroidism was defined as stable when no progression to ophthalmopathy occurred over 18 months of follow-up. The hyperthyroidism patients were between 18 and 65 years old and newly diagnosed, with a disease duration of less than 2 months. The study excluded patients with uncontrolled infections, other autoimmune diseases, pregnancy or lactation. Diagnoses were established on the basis of clinical symptoms, serum thyroxine and TRAb, thyroid ultrasound, and orbital computed tomography. For the first round of RT-PCR on the TCR CDR3, the HTBI primer set was used together with the Qiagen OneStep RT-PCR kit. Blood samples also contained most of the expanded thyroid clonotypes (frequency above 0.001), which suggests that blood repertoires may reflect thyroid immune responses. A 13 V-J signature model separated ophthalmopathy from stable hyperthyroidism, with 87.88% sensitivity and roughly 84% specificity in cross-validation and 80%/75% in testing. During validation, the model predicted progression to ophthalmopathy a median of about 6.3 months ahead of onset, with approximately 70% sensitivity and almost 75% specificity. To identify TCR V-J signatures that set the groups apart, the researchers used a discovery cohort of 95 to 100 patients, made up of 43 with Graves' ophthalmopathy and some 60 with stable Graves' hyperthyroidism. Prospective prediction of ophthalmopathy was tested in an independent validation cohort consisting of about 20 hyperthyroidism patients and around 16 patients who later progressed to ophthalmopathy. The 85 to 100 discovery patients were divided at random into training and test sets in a 7:3 ratio. In about six Graves' hyperthyroidism patients, the study also compared T-cell repertoires from thyroid tissue with T-cell repertoires from blood. Once sampling was done, hyperthyroidism patients were given methimazole at a starting dose of 30 mg daily, whereas ophthalmopathy patients were given high-dose intravenous methylprednisolone. Libraries were constructed in a second round of multiplex PCR, after which size selection and purification were performed. Sequencing of the libraries was done on an Illumina HiSeq2000 using paired-end 100 bp reads. SOAPnuke was used to process the raw data, removing reads that contained adapters or uncalled bases, had a mean Phred below 15, or lacked an exact match to the constant primer or identifier. COPE v1.2.5 was used to merge high-quality paired reads, and clonotypes were defined as unique nucleotide sequences. Clonotypes were aligned to IMGT TRBV, TRBD and TRBJ reference segments using MiTCR v1.1. Analysis was restricted to V-J combinations with a frequency above 0.0001, which covered about 99% of repertoires. The TCS score was defined as F50 (clonal expansion) divided by E x V (chaos), with BLOSUM62-based TCRdist calculated between CDR3 peptides within each V-J. Welch's t-statistics and random forest reduced around 510 V-J features to about 13, which were used in a naive Bayes classifier (R e1071). Sample size was not statistically predetermined, and blinding of investigators to group allocation was not performed. The paper describes TCR Vbeta CDR3 sequencing of 135 peripheral blood samples, made up of around 41 ophthalmopathy patients, some 76 hyperthyroidism patients and roughly 17 progressor patients.

The sequence was obtained from a woman aged 35-60 years with Graves disease. Donor details come from another sample of the same person, matched by shared clones. The sequence joins TRBV5-1 to TRBJ2-7; TRBD1 could be the D gene, as 5 bases match. The material was peripheral blood mononuclear cells (PBMCs), obtained at new diagnosis, from a patient treated with antithyroid drugs. CDR3 loop: CASSQTVSYEQYF. The nucleotide sequence reads as follows: TGCGCCAGCAGCCAGACAGTATCCTACGAGCAGTACTTC.